The rows below give T cell receptor beta chains drawn from one sample of a study of blood T cell repertoires in COVID-19. TCRdb's table, derived via immunoSEQ multiplex PCR, lists solely in-frame clones and lacks some. The data show 45,000 to 70,000 clones, approximately 87% seen once. The sample was peripheral blood. The receptors were gathered from a woman aged 55-70 years with COVID-19, enrolled during active disease. Each CDR3 is given with its conserved first and last residue. D genes are given only for firm matches. Clone size is not always given. Where it is, it says once, few, many or a class for expanded clones.

clone size	V gene	J gene	D gene	CDR3 DNA	CDR3 protein
-	TRBV19	TRBJ2-5	TRBD1	TGTGCCAGTAGTACGGCCAGGGGGCGCTGGGAAGAGACCCAGTACTTC	CASSTARGRWEETQYF
-	TRBV4-2	TRBJ2-3	TRBD2	TGTGCCAGCAGCCCAGAGGGAACTAGCGGGACCTCGGGGGATACGCAGTATTTT	CASSPEGTSGTSGDTQYF
once	TRBV3-1/TRBV3-2	TRBJ2-2	TRBD2	TGTGCCAGCAGCCAATTTAGCGGGAGGGCCGGGGAGCTGTTTTTT	CASSQFSGRAGELFF
-	TRBV2	TRBJ1-3	-	TGTGCCACTAGATTTGGAAACACCATATATTTT	CATRFGNTIYF
-	TRBV10-1	TRBJ1-3	-	TGCGCCAGCAGCCCGGGGTATGGAAACACCATATATTTT	CASSPGYGNTIYF
-	TRBV18	TRBJ2-3	TRBD2	TGTGCCAGCTCACCAACGGGAGGGTCCAGCACAGATACGCAGTATTTT	CASSPTGGSSTDTQYF
-	TRBV18	TRBJ2-7	TRBD1	TGTGCCAGCTCACCGACCTCGGTGCAGGGGGCCGTAATGTACTTC	CASSPTSVQGAVMYF
-	TRBV3-1/TRBV3-2	TRBJ1-6	-	TGTGCCAGCAGCACACAAACAGGATCACCCCTCCACTTT	CASSTQTGSPLHF
-	TRBV27	TRBJ2-3	-	TGTGCCAGCAGTTTCTACAGCCGTCGTCGCACAGATACGCAGTATTTT	CASSFYSRRRTDTQYF
-	TRBV5-1	TRBJ2-1	TRBD2	TGCGCCAGCAGCTTACTGAGCGGGAGTGGGAATGAGCAGTTCTTC	CASSLLSGSGNEQFF
once	TRBV6-5	TRBJ2-1	-	TGTGCCACCACTTCCCTAGGAGGCCCCTACAATGAGCAGTTCTTC	CATTSLGGPYNEQFF
-	TRBV2	TRBJ2-1	-	TGTGCCAGTACATACGGAACAGGCTGGGATGAGCAGTTCTTC	CASTYGTGWDEQFF
few	TRBV6-5	TRBJ1-4	TRBD1	TGTGCCAGCAGTTACCTGGGACAGGGGCGGAATGAAAAACTGTTTTTT	CASSYLGQGRNEKLFF
-	TRBV12-3/TRBV12-4	TRBJ1-1	-	TGTGCCAGCAGTCGACAGAAGCTTGAAGCTTTCTTT	CASSRQKLEAFF
-	TRBV2	TRBJ1-5	-	TGTGCCAGCAGCAGGTACCATAGCAATCAGCCCCAGCATTTT	CASSRYHSNQPQHF
-	TRBV25-1	TRBJ1-1	-	TGTGCCAGCAGTGAATGGGCAGCTATAAACACTGAAGCTTTCTTT	CASSEWAAINTEAFF
-	TRBV27	TRBJ2-1	TRBD2	TGTGCCAGCAGTCCACTACCTCTAGCGGGAGGGTCAAATGAGCAGTTCTTC	CASSPLPLAGGSNEQFF
-	TRBV24-1	TRBJ1-4	TRBD1	TGTGCCACCAGTGAACCCTTACAGGGGGTCGGTGAAAAACTGTTTTTT	CATSEPLQGVGEKLFF
once	TRBV29-1	TRBJ2-1	TRBD2	TGCAGCGTAGCGGGACTAGCGGTTGACAATGAGCAGTTCTTC	CSVAGLAVDNEQFF
-	TRBV4-1	TRBJ1-1	-	TGCGCCAGCAGCCAAGTTTTACGGGGAGCGAACACTGAAGCTTTCTTT	CASSQVLRGANTEAFF
few	TRBV6-6	TRBJ1-6	TRBD1	TGTGCCAGCAGTTACCGGGACAGGTATTCACCCCTCCACTTT	CASSYRDRYSPLHF
-	TRBV27	TRBJ1-5	TRBD1	TGTGCCAGCAGTGAAAGAATTACAGGGGCTTTTAATCAGCCCCAGCATTTT	CASSERITGAFNQPQHF
once	TRBV10-1	TRBJ1-1	-	TGCGCCAGCAGAATAGCAGGGGTCGGGAACACTGAAGCTTTCTTT	CASRIAGVGNTEAFF
few	TRBV14	TRBJ1-6	TRBD1	TGTGCCAGCAGCCAAGGCCCAGGGGGCTATGGATCACCCCTCCACTTT	CASSQGPGGYGSPLHF
-	TRBV10-3	TRBJ1-5	-	TGTGCCATCAGTCCTGACAATAGCAATCAGCCCCAGCATTTT	CAISPDNSNQPQHF
-	TRBV5-6	TRBJ1-3	-	TGTGCCAGCAGCCCGACAGCTGAACATGGAAACACCATATATTTT	CASSPTAEHGNTIYF
-	TRBV28	TRBJ2-5	-	TGTGCCAGCAGTTTCGGGGGAACGGCAGAGACCCAGTACTTC	CASSFGGTAETQYF
-	TRBV28	TRBJ2-5	TRBD2	TGTGCCAGCAGTTTCCTAGCGGGAGGGGGGGAGACCCAGTACTTC	CASSFLAGGGETQYF
once	TRBV19	TRBJ2-1	-	TGTGCCAGTACCCCAACGTCGGGACTTAACAATGAGCAGTTCTTC	CASTPTSGLNNEQFF
-	TRBV21-1	TRBJ2-7	-	TGTGCCAGCAGCCAGGCCAGGGTAGGGTACGAGCAGTACTTC	CASSQARVGYEQYF
few	TRBV7-3	TRBJ2-1	-	TGTGCCAGCAGTCAAAGCGGGAATGAGCAGTTCTTC	CASSQSGNEQFF
few	TRBV10-1	TRBJ2-1	TRBD2	TGCGCCAGCAGTTCATCTAGCGGGAGGGCCGTGTCCTACAATGAGCAGTTCTTC	CASSSSSGRAVSYNEQFF
-	TRBV5-4	TRBJ2-1	-	TGTGCCAGCAGACGGGAGATCTCGGGCAATGAGCAGTTCTTC	CASRREISGNEQFF
-	TRBV5-1	TRBJ2-7	TRBD1	TGCGCCAGCAGCTTGGAGTCGCACGGGACAGGGTATGAAGACGAGCAGTACTTC	CASSLESHGTGYEDEQYF
-	TRBV11-3	TRBJ1-1	-	TGTGCCAGCAGCTTCCGGGGACAAGGCTATAGGTGGGCTTTCTTT	CASSFRGQGYRWAFF
-	TRBV10-2	TRBJ2-5	TRBD1	TGCGCCAGCAGAACAGGGGTACTGGCCGAGACCCAGTACTTC	CASRTGVLAETQYF
-	TRBV7-3	TRBJ2-3	TRBD2	TGTGCCAGCAGTTCAGCGGGAGCCCCAGATACGCAGTATTTT	CASSSAGAPDTQYF
-	TRBV30	TRBJ2-6	-	TGTGCCTGGAGTGTTTTCCGGGATAGGGTCTCTGGGGCCAACGTCCTGACTTTC	CAWSVFRDRVSGANVLTF
-	TRBV14	TRBJ1-2	-	TGTGCCAGCAGCCAAGAAAGGAGTAACTATGGCTACACCTTC	CASSQERSNYGYTF
-	TRBV27	TRBJ2-1	-	TGTGCCAGCAGTTTAGGGCAGGTTTCCTACAATGAGCAGTTCTTC	CASSLGQVSYNEQFF
-	TRBV7-2	TRBJ2-7	TRBD2	TGTGCCAGCAGCTTAACTAGCGGGAGTTACGAGCAGTACTTC	CASSLTSGSYEQYF
once	TRBV30	TRBJ1-6	-	TGTGCCTGGGGAGTTGTGCAGGGCTCCTATAATTCACCCCTCCACTTT	CAWGVVQGSYNSPLHF
once	TRBV9	TRBJ1-2	-	TGTGCCAGCAGCGTAGCAGGAATCCATGGCTACACCTTC	CASSVAGIHGYTF
-	TRBV7-6	TRBJ2-1	TRBD2	TGTGCCAGCAGCATCATCGGGACTAGCGGGAAATTGGGGGAGCAGTTCTTC	CASSIIGTSGKLGEQFF
-	TRBV11-2	TRBJ2-7	TRBD2	TGTGCCAGCAGCTTAGATCTGGTCGGGAGGTACAACTACGAGCAGTACTTC	CASSLDLVGRYNYEQYF
-	TRBV19	TRBJ1-1	TRBD1	TGTGCCAGTAGTACAGGGGGATCCACTGAAGCTTTCTTT	CASSTGGSTEAFF
-	TRBV7-2	TRBJ2-7	-	TGTGCCAGCAGCTTAGCTGCACAACAAACCTACGAGCAGTACTTC	CASSLAAQQTYEQYF
-	TRBV2	TRBJ1-5	TRBD1	TGTGCCAGCAGAAGACAGGGGCTGAGCAATCAGCCCCAGCATTTT	CASRRQGLSNQPQHF
few	TRBV11-2	TRBJ1-1	-	TGTGCCAGCAGCAACCCCCGGCGGGCCACTGAAGCTTTCTTT	CASSNPRRATEAFF
few	TRBV5-4	TRBJ2-1	TRBD2	TGTGCCAGCAGCTTAGGGACTAGCGGGAGGGCCATCAATGAGCAGTTCTTC	CASSLGTSGRAINEQFF